This T cell receptor (beta chain) is drawn from a study of cytomegalovirus exposure and HLA in healthy donors. Whole-study results and caveats: The study recorded more than 150 TCR beta chains that were cytomegalovirus-associated. Using the classifier, cytomegalovirus status was reportedly diagnosed with high specificity and sensitivity. In vitro assays verified that a few CMV-associated chains recognized CMV antigens specifically.

Some clones are missing from TCRdb's copy, which holds only in-frame ones; the method was immunoSEQ multiplex PCR. The table records 250,000 to 400,000 clones, approximately 88% of them present only once. The CDR3 extends over 13 amino acids. Germline loops: CDR1 MNHEY, CDR2 SMNVEV (reference sequence). V dropped 5 bases and J dropped 1 base, with 8 bases sitting between them. This clone was seen once. Its specificity is not known. Source material: PBMCs. This sequence joins TRBV27 and TRBJ1-2; D possibly corresponds to TRBD1 (5 bases). The receptor comes from a young man in good health and CMV-seronegative. This chain's CDR3 is CASSRQINYGYTF. CDR3 bases: TGTGCCAGCAGTCGACAGATTAACTATGGCTACACCTTC.